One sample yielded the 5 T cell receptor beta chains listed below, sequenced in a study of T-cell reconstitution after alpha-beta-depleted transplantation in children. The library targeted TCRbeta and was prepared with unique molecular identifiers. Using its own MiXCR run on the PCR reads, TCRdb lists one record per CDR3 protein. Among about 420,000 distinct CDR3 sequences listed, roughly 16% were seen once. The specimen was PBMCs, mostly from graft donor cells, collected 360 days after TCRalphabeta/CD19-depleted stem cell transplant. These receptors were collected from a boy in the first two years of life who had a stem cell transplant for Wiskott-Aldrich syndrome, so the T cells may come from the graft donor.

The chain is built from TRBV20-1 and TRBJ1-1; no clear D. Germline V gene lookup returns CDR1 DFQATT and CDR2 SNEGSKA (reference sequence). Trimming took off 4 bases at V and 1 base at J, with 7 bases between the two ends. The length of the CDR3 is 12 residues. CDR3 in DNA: TGCAGTGCTAAACCTCCGAACACTGAAGCTTTCTTT. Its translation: CSAKPPNTEAFF.

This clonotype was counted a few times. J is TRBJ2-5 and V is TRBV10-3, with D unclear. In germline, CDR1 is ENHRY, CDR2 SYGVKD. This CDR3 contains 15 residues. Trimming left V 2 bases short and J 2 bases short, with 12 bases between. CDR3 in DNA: TGTGCCATCAGTGAGAGCTTGGTCAGACAAGAGACCCAGTACTTC. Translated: CAISESLVRQETQYF.

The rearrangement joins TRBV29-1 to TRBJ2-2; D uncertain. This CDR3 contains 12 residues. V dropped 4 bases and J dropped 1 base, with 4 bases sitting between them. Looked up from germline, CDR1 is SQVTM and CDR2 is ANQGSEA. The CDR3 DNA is TGCAGCGTTGCCTTGAACACCGGGGAGCTGTTTTTT. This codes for CSVALNTGELFF.

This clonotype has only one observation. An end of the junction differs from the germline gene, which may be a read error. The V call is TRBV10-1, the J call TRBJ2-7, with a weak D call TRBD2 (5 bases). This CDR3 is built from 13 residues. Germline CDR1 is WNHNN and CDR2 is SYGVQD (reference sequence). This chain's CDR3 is CARSDVATYEQYF. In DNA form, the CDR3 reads TGCGCCAGAAGTGATGTAGCGACCTACGAGCAGTACTTC.

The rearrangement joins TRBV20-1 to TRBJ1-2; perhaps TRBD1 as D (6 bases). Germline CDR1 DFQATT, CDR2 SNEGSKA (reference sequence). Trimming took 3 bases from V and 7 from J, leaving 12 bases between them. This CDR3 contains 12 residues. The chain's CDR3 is CSARYRDLGYTF. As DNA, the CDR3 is TGCAGTGCTAGGTACAGGGATCTTGGCTACACCTTC.